Given below is one TCR beta chain in context. Its antigen is currently unknown. This entry comes from a study of graft-versus-host responses after intestinal transplantation. Study-wide context: Recipients had multivisceral, liver-intestinal, or isolated intestinal transplants. After anti-thymocyte globulin induction, recipients took tacrolimus and steroids for around three years.

Data came from immunoSEQ multiplex PCR; TCRdb stores just in-frame clones and leaves some out. Among about 70,000 clones listed, nearly 90% were seen once. Germline V gene data show CDR1 as SQVTM and CDR2 as ANQGSEA. With 7 bases clipped from V and 6 bases from J, the junction kept 11 bases outside the gene matches. The CDR3 length is 13 residues. General study results and limits: Recipient marrow held GvH clones, some first seen in ileum or blood. Elevated graft-versus-host to host-versus-graft clonal ratios in allografts were recorded for patients with graft-donor T cell macrochimerism.

V usage is TRBV29-1 and J usage is TRBJ1-1, with 7 bases that match TRBD1. The sample was unstimulated CD8+ T cells sorted from spleen or lymph node cells, taken before transplant. This TCR came from a human donor who was the organ donor for an intestinal transplant. CDR3 protein: CSARDRRTSEAFF. CDR3 coding DNA: TGCAGCGCCCGGGACAGACGGACCTCTGAAGCTTTCTTT.